A selection of T cell receptor beta chains follows, all from one sample in a study of blood T cell repertoires in COVID-19. Generated by immunoSEQ multiplex PCR, the TCRdb table keeps only in-frame clones and is missing some. The sample consists of 200,000 to 250,000 clones, roughly 84% of them appearing once. The sample was peripheral blood. The receptors originated from a woman in her thirties or forties who had recovered from COVID-19. The CDR3 runs from the conserved cysteine through the conserved F or W. The D gene is left open where the match is weak. Not every row has a clone size; where given, it reads once, few, many or a size class.

j_gene: TRBJ1-2
v_gene: TRBV6-2/TRBV6-3
len: 13
abundance: -
d_gene: TRBD1
CDR3nt: TGTGCCAGCAGCTTCGGGACAGGGAGTGGCTACACCTTC
CDR3aa: CASSFGTGSGYTF

j_gene: TRBJ1-6
v_gene: TRBV6-1
len: 16
abundance: -
d_gene: TRBD1
CDR3nt: TGTGCCAGCAGTGAAGGAACAGGGGGCCCGAATTCACCCCTCCACTTT
CDR3aa: CASSEGTGGPNSPLHF

j_gene: TRBJ2-3
v_gene: TRBV24-1
len: 9
abundance: -
d_gene: -
CDR3nt: TGTGCCACCTTAAATACGCAGTATTTT
CDR3aa: CATLNTQYF

j_gene: TRBJ1-2
v_gene: TRBV19
len: 16
abundance: -
d_gene: TRBD1
CDR3nt: TGTGCCAGTAGTATTTGGGGACAGGGCGCTAACTATGGCTACACCTTC
CDR3aa: CASSIWGQGANYGYTF

j_gene: TRBJ2-3
v_gene: TRBV7-3
len: 13
abundance: -
d_gene: -
CDR3nt: TGTGCCAGCCGCACCTCTTGGGAGGATACGCAGTATTTT
CDR3aa: CASRTSWEDTQYF

j_gene: TRBJ2-1
v_gene: TRBV5-4
len: 17
abundance: -
d_gene: TRBD2
CDR3nt: TGTGCCAGCAGCTTCGGGACTAGCGGGAGCTCCTACAATGAGCAGTTCTTC
CDR3aa: CASSFGTSGSSYNEQFF

j_gene: TRBJ2-7
v_gene: TRBV21-1
len: 11
abundance: -
d_gene: -
CDR3nt: TGTGCCAGCGGGAGGTCCTACGAGCAGTACTTC
CDR3aa: CASGRSYEQYF

j_gene: TRBJ2-6
v_gene: TRBV6-5
len: 15
abundance: -
d_gene: -
CDR3nt: TGTGCCACATTTCGGTTAAGCTCTGGGGCCAACGTCCTGACTTTC
CDR3aa: CATFRLSSGANVLTF

j_gene: TRBJ1-2
v_gene: TRBV4-2
len: 14
abundance: -
d_gene: -
CDR3nt: TGTGCCAGCAGCCAAGATCCGGGACACTTTGGCTACACCTTC
CDR3aa: CASSQDPGHFGYTF

j_gene: TRBJ1-1
v_gene: TRBV5-1
len: 11
abundance: -
d_gene: -
CDR3nt: TGCGCCAGCAGCTGGCGGGGGGAGGCTTTCTTT
CDR3aa: CASSWRGEAFF

j_gene: TRBJ2-7
v_gene: TRBV7-9
len: 14
abundance: few
d_gene: -
CDR3nt: TGTGCCAGCAGCTCGACAGGGACTGGAGGCGAGCAGTACTTC
CDR3aa: CASSSTGTGGEQYF

j_gene: TRBJ2-5
v_gene: TRBV13
len: 16
abundance: -
d_gene: TRBD2
CDR3nt: TGTGCCAGCAGCACCAGACTAGCGGGACACCAAGAGACCCAGTACTTC
CDR3aa: CASSTRLAGHQETQYF

j_gene: TRBJ2-1
v_gene: TRBV3-1/TRBV3-2
len: 16
abundance: once
d_gene: -
CDR3nt: TGTGCCAGCAGCCGGTCGGTATGGGAGGCCTACAATGAGCAGTTCTTC
CDR3aa: CASSRSVWEAYNEQFF

j_gene: TRBJ1-2
v_gene: TRBV2
len: 13
abundance: -
d_gene: TRBD1
CDR3nt: TGTGCCAGCATGATACAGGGGAACTATGGCTACACCTTC
CDR3aa: CASMIQGNYGYTF

j_gene: TRBJ1-2
v_gene: TRBV18
len: 14
abundance: -
d_gene: TRBD1
CDR3nt: TGTGCCACCAAAGGGGCAGGGGGCTTCTATGGCTACACCTTC
CDR3aa: CATKGAGGFYGYTF

j_gene: TRBJ2-7
v_gene: TRBV27
len: 14
abundance: -
d_gene: TRBD1
CDR3nt: TGTGCCAGCAGTTTAAGGACAGGGTCCTACGAGCAGTACTTC
CDR3aa: CASSLRTGSYEQYF

j_gene: TRBJ1-2
v_gene: TRBV5-1
len: 15
abundance: -
d_gene: TRBD1
CDR3nt: TGCGCCAGCAGCTTGGTGGGGGACAGGCCCGCTGGCTACACCTTC
CDR3aa: CASSLVGDRPAGYTF

j_gene: TRBJ1-2
v_gene: TRBV14
len: 15
abundance: -
d_gene: TRBD1
CDR3nt: TGTGCCAGCAGCCAAGGGACAGGGGATTACGAGGGCTACACCTTC
CDR3aa: CASSQGTGDYEGYTF

j_gene: TRBJ2-3
v_gene: TRBV9
len: 14
abundance: -
d_gene: -
CDR3nt: TGTGCCAGCAGCGTAGGGGACTCCAAGGATACGCAGTATTTT
CDR3aa: CASSVGDSKDTQYF

j_gene: TRBJ2-7
v_gene: TRBV10-3
len: 13
abundance: -
d_gene: -
CDR3nt: TGTGCCATCAGTGAGTCGATAACTAGTCAACGGTACTTC
CDR3aa: CAISESITSQRYF

j_gene: TRBJ1-6
v_gene: TRBV7-9
len: 16
abundance: -
d_gene: TRBD1
CDR3nt: TGTGCCAGCAGCCCAAACTCCGGACAGGGCTACTCACCCCTCCACTTT
CDR3aa: CASSPNSGQGYSPLHF

j_gene: TRBJ1-2
v_gene: TRBV6-2/TRBV6-3
len: 11
abundance: -
d_gene: -
CDR3nt: TGTGCCAGCAGTTACGGAGCAGGCTACACCTTC
CDR3aa: CASSYGAGYTF

j_gene: TRBJ1-5
v_gene: TRBV30
len: 15
abundance: -
d_gene: -
CDR3nt: TGTGCCTGTCAGCCCCGGGAGGGAGGGAATCAGCCCCAGCATTTT
CDR3aa: CACQPREGGNQPQHF

j_gene: TRBJ2-7
v_gene: TRBV7-9
len: 14
abundance: -
d_gene: -
CDR3nt: TGTGCCAGCAGCACGCAAGCAGTCAGGTCCGAGCAGTACTTC
CDR3aa: CASSTQAVRSEQYF

j_gene: TRBJ1-5
v_gene: TRBV7-2
len: 15
abundance: -
d_gene: TRBD1
CDR3nt: TGTGCCAGCAGCCCGGAATTGGGACAGAATCAGCCCCAGCATTTT
CDR3aa: CASSPELGQNQPQHF

j_gene: TRBJ2-7
v_gene: TRBV30
len: 14
abundance: -
d_gene: TRBD1
CDR3nt: TGTGCCTGGATGAGACAGGGGGTGGGGGACGAGCAGTACTTC
CDR3aa: CAWMRQGVGDEQYF

j_gene: TRBJ2-7
v_gene: TRBV9
len: 16
abundance: few
d_gene: TRBD2
CDR3nt: TGTGCCAGCAGCCCAGCGGGACTAGCGGGATTATACGAGCAGTACTTC
CDR3aa: CASSPAGLAGLYEQYF